Included here is one T cell receptor beta chain sequence, with context. Its antigen is not identified. The data were taken from a study of T cells after yellow fever vaccination. The overall study: Libraries from low-cell-number fractions were prepared with the SMART-Seq v4 Ultra Low Input RNA kit. Study-wide points: Reappearance after the booster was seen for most primary-vaccination clones, at 96% CD4 and around 88% CD8.

TCRdb analysed the 5' RACE reads with MiXCR anew, one entry per CDR3 protein. The table records a few hundred thousand distinct CDR3 sequences, 8.7% of them present only once. After removal of 7 bases from V and 2 bases from J, the junction contained 10 bases not matched to a gene. Germline V CDR1 and CDR2: ENHRY, SYGVKD. CDR3 length: 16 amino acids. The source is a young man who received the YFV17D yellow fever vaccine. This specimen consisted of CD4+ T cells sorted from PBMCs, obtained 5 days after the yellow fever booster vaccination. The V and J genes are TRBV10-3 and TRBJ2-5; 10 bases map to TRBD2. The CDR3 DNA follows: TGTGCCATCAAGGCTAGCGGGGGTAAAAAACAAGAGACCCAGTACTTC. Translated, it gives CAIKASGGKKQETQYF.